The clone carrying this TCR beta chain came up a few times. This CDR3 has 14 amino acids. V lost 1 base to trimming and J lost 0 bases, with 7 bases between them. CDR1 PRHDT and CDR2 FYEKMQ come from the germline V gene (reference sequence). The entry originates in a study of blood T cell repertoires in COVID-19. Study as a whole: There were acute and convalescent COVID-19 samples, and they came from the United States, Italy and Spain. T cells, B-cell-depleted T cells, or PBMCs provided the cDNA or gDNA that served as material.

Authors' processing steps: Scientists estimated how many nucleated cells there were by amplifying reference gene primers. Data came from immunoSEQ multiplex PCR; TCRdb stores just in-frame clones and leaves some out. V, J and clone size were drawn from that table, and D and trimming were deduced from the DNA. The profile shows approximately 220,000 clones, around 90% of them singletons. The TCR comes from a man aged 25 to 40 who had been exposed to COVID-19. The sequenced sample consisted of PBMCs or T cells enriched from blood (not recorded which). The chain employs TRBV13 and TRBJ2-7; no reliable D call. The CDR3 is CASSLDWSSYEQYF. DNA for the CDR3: TGTGCCAGCAGCTTAGATTGGAGCTCCTACGAGCAGTACTTC.